These 8 T cell receptor beta chains share one sample of origin, sequenced in a study of cytomegalovirus exposure and HLA in healthy donors (dated by TCRdb to the late 2010s). Receptors were amplified or captured by the immunoSEQ multiplex PCR assay. For the multiplex PCR, a mixture combining 60 forward primers for TCR Vbeta segments and 13 reverse primers for TCR Jbeta segments was used. This is the immuneACCESS table as TCRdb keeps it, with only in-frame sequences that have V and J called. A part of the clones is gone; compared with another copy, unresolved V genes explain less than half, and the rest is unexplained. The sample table records under 200,000 clones; around 72% of these occur just once. Around 2.5% of the sample lies in the top ten. The sequenced sample consisted of PBMCs. These receptor sequences come from a female donor in good health and CMV-seronegative.

The chain carries TRBV6-5 and TRBJ2-1, with 8 positions matching TRBD2. V was pared by 6 bases and J by 9 bases, with 13 bases of the junction left unmatched. The CDR3 has 15 residues. CDR1 and CDR2 from the germline V gene are MNHEY and SVGAGI. The chain's CDR3 is CASRTWDGRAGEQFF. In DNA, the CDR3 is TGTGCCAGCAGGACTTGGGACGGGAGGGCCGGTGAGCAGTTCTTC.

The V gene is TRBV30, the J gene TRBJ2-7, with 8 bases lining up with TRBD1. The CDR3 totals 16 residues. Germline V CDR1 and CDR2: GTSNPN, SVGIG (reference sequence). After removal of 4 bases from V and 2 bases from J, the junction contained 13 bases not matched to a gene. The CDR3 region has the DNA TGTGCCTGGATTAACCCCCGGACAGGGACGACCTACGAGCAGTACTTC. Translation gives CAWINPRTGTTYEQYF.

The chain links TRBV6-6 to TRBJ1-5; D is perhaps TRBD1 (5 bases). Trimming stripped 8 bases from V and 1 base from J, with 15 bases between. The CDR3 has 15 residues. Per the germline V gene, CDR1 is MNHNY and CDR2 is SVGAGI (reference sequence). The CDR3 loop is CASAQRKGSNQPQHF. CDR3 in DNA: TGTGCCAGCGCCCAAAGGAAGGGGAGCAATCAGCCCCAGCATTTT.

CDR3 DNA sequence: TGTGCCAGCAGCGCCCACGAAGCGAGGGCTTTCTTT. Translated: CASSAHEARAFF. V is TRBV7-2 and J is TRBJ1-1; D unresolved. Germline CDR1 and CDR2: SGHTA and FQGNSA. V gave up 5 bases and J gave up 11 bases, with 15 bases separating them. The CDR3 sequence is 12 residues long.

This clone was detected only once. V and J are TRBV5-4 and TRBJ2-3; 7 bases are a match to TRBD1. V trimming: 3 bases; J trimming: 5 bases; junction bases outside the gene matches: 9. This CDR3 has 15 amino acids. Germline-derived CDR1 and CDR2 are SGHNT and YYREEE (reference sequence). CDR3 sequence reads: CASSSYRGAKDTQYF. In nucleotides, the CDR3 is TGTGCCAGCAGCTCTTACAGGGGTGCGAAAGATACGCAGTATTTT. The full variable domain, rest sourced from reference TRBV5-4 and TRBJ2-3, is ETGVTQSPTHLIKTRGQQVTLRCSSQSGHNTVSWYQQALGQGPQFIFQYYREEENGRGNFPPRFSGLQFPNYSSELNVNALELDDSALYLCASSSYRGAKDTQYFGPGTRLTVL.

The chain employs TRBV10-2 and TRBJ2-3, with 8 bases aligning to TRBD2. V lost 6 bases to trimming and J lost 1 base; unmatched junction nucleotides: 3. The CDR3 is made up of 14 amino acids. CDR1 is WSHSY, CDR2 SAAADI, per germline. The CDR3 DNA sequence: TGCGCCAGCAGGTCGACTAGCGGCACAGATACGCAGTATTTT. It is translated as CASRSTSGTDTQYF.

The chain employs TRBV14 and TRBJ1-2, with D tentatively TRBD1 (5 bases). Trimming took 0 bases from V and 8 from J, leaving 19 bases between them. Germline CDR1 SGHDN, CDR2 FVKESK. CDR3 length equals 16 residues. The CDR3 region has the DNA TGTGCCAGCAGCCAAGAAAGGGCAGGGTATGGCGGAGGCTACACCTTC. As protein: CASSQERAGYGGGYTF.

CDR3 protein: CASSYSFGLITEAFF. CDR3 nucleotides: TGTGCCAGCAGTTACTCGTTCGGTTTGATCACTGAAGCTTTCTTT. The chain links TRBV6-5 to TRBJ1-1; unclear D gene. This CDR3 has 15 amino acids. V gave up 0 bases and J gave up 4 bases, with 12 bases separating them. Germline assignment: CDR1 MNHEY and CDR2 SVGAGI.